The source of this TCR beta chain is a study of tissue T cells after allogeneic stem cell transplantation. With respect to this clone: Its antigen remains unidentified. Any gene name here is a mouse gene name. Read sequence stops 1 residue before the CDR3 end, and the germline J gene provides the missing end.

Overall study results and limits: The study did not identify alloreactive or antigen-specific tissue TCRs, and some clones might be persisting host cells. Only a limited share of tissue TCRs appeared in blood or spleen. Motif-based clustering found tissue-specific repertoire signatures shared across patients, though few clones were shared.

Data came from immunoSEQ multiplex PCR; TCRdb stores just in-frame clones and leaves some out. The profile shows under 25,000 clones, around 70% of them singletons. CDR1 and CDR2 from the germline V gene are LGHNA and YSYQKL. The CDR3 runs to 14 residues. V was pared by 0 bases and J by 1 base, with 6 bases between. What was sequenced was spleen. The clonotype originates from a female BALB/c mouse in good health. The strain's MHC: H2-d. The chain is built from TRBV2 and TRBJ1-2, with D hard to call. CDR3 bases read: TGTGCCAGCAGCCAAGAGAGGGTAAACTCCGACTACACC. Translated: CASSQERVNSDYT. From start to end, the CDR3 is CASSQERVNSDYTF. The whole variable domain, remainder taken from reference TRBV2 and TRBJ1-2, is DPKIIQKPKYLVAVTGSEKILICEQYLGHNAMYWYRQSAKKPLEFMFSYSYQKLMDNQTASSRFQPQSSKKNHLDLQITALKPDDSATYFCASSQERVNSDYTFGSGTRLLVI.